Included here is one TCR beta chain sequence, with context. As processed by the authors: For nucleated cells, counts were estimated from reference gene primer amplification. Method: immunoSEQ multiplex PCR; TCRdb's copy keeps in-frame clones and lacks some. That table furnishes V, J and clone size, whereas the DNA furnished D and trimming. The sample contains over 200,000 clones, about 83% of which appear only once. Patients in Seattle were enrolled during active infection, then followed longitudinally. This sample was included in a study of blood T cell repertoires in COVID-19. The overall study: The samples span acute and convalescent COVID-19 from the United States, Italy and Spain. The cDNA or gDNA used as material had been derived from T cells, B-cell-depleted T cells, or PBMCs.

Looked up from germline, CDR1 is LGHNA and CDR2 is YNFKEQ. This CDR3 contains 16 residues. Between the trimmed V and J ends, which lost 0 bases and 4 bases, there was a span of 13 bases. This clonotype originated in a woman aged 25 to 45 with COVID-19, enrolled during active disease. Source material: peripheral blood. The rearrangement joins TRBV4-2 to TRBJ2-1, with a weak D call TRBD1 (6 bases). CDR3 nucleotides: TGTGCCAGCAGCCAAGAGTCTACAGGGTGGTACAATGAGCAGTTCTTC. It yields the protein CASSQESTGWYNEQFF.